This T cell receptor beta chain came from a study of cytomegalovirus exposure and HLA in healthy donors. Study-wide points: TCR beta sequences reportedly predicted most subjects' HLA-A and HLA-B alleles accurately.

PCR primers comprised 60 Vbeta and 13 Jbeta primers. In the source study's methods: Later, tens of millions of unique TCR beta chains were counted in an analysis, and roughly 11 million of them were shared. Method: immunoSEQ multiplex PCR; TCRdb's copy keeps in-frame clones and lacks some. Clone size and V and J calls were adopted from that table, with D and trimming inferred from the DNA. The profile shows approximately 210,000 clones, about 80% of them singletons. V dropped 0 bases and J dropped 6 bases, with 14 bases sitting between them. This CDR3 is 15 amino acids long. Germline V gives CDR1 SGHAT, CDR2 FQNNGV. Worth noting for this clone: Its antigen is currently unknown.

Sequencing input: PBMCs. This chain uses TRBV11-2 with TRBJ1-1; possibly TRBD1 for D (5 bases). The TCR was taken from a middle-aged woman in good health and CMV-seronegative. The CDR3 DNA reads TGTGCCAGCAGCTTAGAACCACAGGTCTTATCTGAAGCTTTCTTT. The encoded protein is CASSLEPQVLSEAFF.